This T cell receptor (beta chain) appears in the sequencing data of a study of blood T cell repertoires in COVID-19. As for the study in general: COVID-19 samples collected from the United States, Italy and Spain covered acute and convalescent phases.

This study enrolled people aged 18 to 89 from about 24 US geographic areas. A COVID-19 case was met by exposed participants within 2 weeks before study entry. Original handling: Cell counts per sample came from amplifying reference gene primers. Some clones are missing from TCRdb's copy, which holds only in-frame ones; the method was immunoSEQ multiplex PCR. Clonal size and the V and J genes are those of that table, whereas D and trimming came from the DNA. The top ten hold about 2% of the sample, which has about 320,000 clones, roughly 85% seen once. The CDR3 contains 16 residues. In germline, CDR1 is LNHDA, CDR2 SQIVND (reference sequence). V was clipped by 6 bases and J by 0 bases, with 17 bases between them.

This rearrangement joins TRBV19 to TRBJ1-1; unclear D gene. The clonotype originates from a young woman who had been exposed to COVID-19. Sequencing was carried out using PBMCs or T cells enriched from blood (not recorded which). Here the CDR3 DNA reads TGTGCCAGTAGCCTTGTGAAGGCAGGCATGAACACTGAAGCTTTCTTT. It codes for CASSLVKAGMNTEAFF. The full variable domain, in which reference TRBV19 and TRBJ1-1 provide the parts outside the CDR3, is DGGITQSPKYLFRKEGQNVTLSCEQNLNHDAMYWYRQDPGQGLRLIYYSQIVNDFQKGDIAEGYSVSREKKESFPLTVTSAQKNPTAFYLCASSLVKAGMNTEAFFGQGTRLTVV.